The 5 T cell receptor beta chains below come from one sample, sequenced in a study of human T cells and chemical hapten exposure. Time point noted: patch test 1, 2 weeks after DPC sensitization. Treatment indicated: therapeutic diphenylcyclopropenone sensitization with weekly scalp DPC. TCRdb passed the RACE reads through MiXCR, listing each CDR3 protein once. The repertoire holds about 380,000 distinct CDR3 sequences, with roughly 4.8% as singletons. The sample in question was whole blood, obtained in connection with sensitization to the hapten diphenylcyclopropenone (DPC). These receptors were collected from a woman aged 50 to 65 with alopecia areata. Some clones in this sample may be carry-over from other donors' samples.

This clonotype was found a few times. This sequence joins TRBV11-2 and TRBJ1-5; D is unresolved. Trimming removed 3 bases from V and 3 bases from J, with 6 bases in between. The CDR3 consists of 13 residues. Looked up from germline, CDR1 is SGHAT and CDR2 is FQNNGV. The CDR3 DNA follows: TGTGCCAGCAGCTTGAACCTCAATCAGCCCCAGCATTTT. Encoded protein: CASSLNLNQPQHF.

This clonotype was seen repeatedly, ten times or more. The chain combines TRBV7-2 with TRBJ1-1; D not resolved. This CDR3 region has 11 residues. CDR1 and CDR2 (germline): SGHTA, FQGNSA. The V end was cut by 3 bases, the J end by 10 bases, with 9 bases between. Here the CDR3 reads CASSLVGRAFF. The CDR3 bases are TGTGCCAGCAGCTTGGTGGGCAGAGCTTTCTTT.

This clonotype has at least ten counts. The chain carries TRBV29-1 and TRBJ2-7; D possibly corresponds to TRBD1 (6 bases). Germline V gene sequence: CDR1 SQVTM, CDR2 ANQGSEA. V dropped 4 bases and J dropped 0 bases, with 10 bases sitting between them. The CDR3 covers 13 residues. In DNA, the CDR3 is TGCAGCGTTGGAAGGGGGTTCTCCTACGAGCAGTACTTC. Translation gives CSVGRGFSYEQYF.

This clonotype was observed many times. This chain uses TRBV18 with TRBJ2-2; the D gene could be TRBD1 or TRBD2 (5 bases each). Germline CDR1 and CDR2: KGHSH and LQKENI. V was pared by 3 bases and J by 1 base, with 15 bases between. This CDR3 contains 17 residues. CDR3 residues: CASSPLLPGRNTGELFF. CDR3 DNA sequence: TGTGCCAGCTCACCCTTACTACCGGGACGGAACACCGGGGAGCTGTTTTTT.

This clonotype was seen many times. The gene calls are TRBV7-6 and TRBJ2-7, with a tentative D call TRBD1 (5 bases). The CDR3 consists of 13 residues. V was shortened by 4 bases and J by 3 bases, with 10 bases between the two germline ends. The V gene's germline CDR1 is SGHVS and CDR2 FNYEAQ. CDR3 protein: CASSSADSYEQYF. The CDR3 coding sequence is TGTGCCAGCAGCTCGGCTGACAGCTACGAGCAGTACTTC.